One sample yielded the 21 T cell receptor beta chains listed below, sequenced in a study of shared clonotypes between healthy human individuals (dated by TCRdb to 2019 to 2021). The library relied on the immunoSEQ multiplex PCR assay. The table comes from immuneACCESS by way of TCRdb, which keeps in-frame sequences with V and J called. Part of the clones is missing from these tables; in studies checked, under half for an unresolved V gene and the rest for unknown reasons. The sample yields millions of clones; roughly 94% were counted once. The ten largest clones represent about 1.1% of the sample. For the CD8 naive samples, CD45RO-negative cells were positively selected for CCR7, yielding a CD45RA+CCR7+ population from which TemRA cells were excluded. Source material: naive CD8+ T cells sorted from blood. The sample's cell subset or site label, decoded: CD45RA+CCR7+. These receptors all stem from a man between 18 and 35 years old in good health.

The rearrangement joins TRBV11-2 to TRBJ2-1; 8 bases match TRBD2. CDR1 is SGHAT and CDR2 is FQNNGV in the germline V gene. V shed 6 bases and J 6 bases; nucleotides not matched to a gene: 10. The CDR3 sequence is 15 residues long. This CDR3 is CASSYGLAPLNEQFF. Written as DNA, the CDR3 is TGTGCCAGCAGTTATGGACTAGCTCCCCTCAATGAGCAGTTCTTC.

The gene calls are TRBV27 and TRBJ1-1; TRBD1 matches at 7 bases. The germline gives CDR1 MNHEY, CDR2 SMNVEV (reference sequence). The CDR3 is 15 residues long. V shed 2 bases and J 5 bases; nucleotides not matched to a gene: 8. CDR3 sequence reads: CASSLRGPGGTEAFF. In DNA form, the CDR3 reads TGTGCCAGCAGTTTAAGGGGGCCAGGGGGAACTGAAGCTTTCTTT.

This chain links TRBV7-6 with TRBJ2-3, with a tentative D call TRBD2 (5 bases). The CDR3 spans 15 residues. Germline CDR1 is SGHVS and CDR2 is FNYEAQ. Trimming stripped 4 bases from V and 7 bases from J, with 18 bases between. The CDR3: CASSSDIGIANTQYF. Here the CDR3 DNA reads TGTGCCAGCAGCTCAGACATAGGGATAGCGAATACGCAGTATTTT.

V usage is TRBV7-2 and J usage is TRBJ2-3, with TRBD2 matching over 8 bases. This CDR3 comprises 15 residues. Germline V lookup: CDR1 SGHTA, CDR2 FQGNSA. J was trimmed by 4 bases and V by 5 bases; bases with no gene match: 8. The CDR3 loop reads CASSILAGLADTQYF. The CDR3 coding sequence is TGTGCCAGCAGCATATTAGCGGGATTAGCAGATACGCAGTATTTT.

The sample holds one count of this clone. V gene TRBV13 combines with J gene TRBJ2-5, with D maybe TRBD2 (6 bases). Germline-derived CDR1 and CDR2 are PRHDT and FYEKMQ (reference sequence). The CDR3 sequence is 15 residues long. V lost 5 bases and J 5 bases, leaving 18 bases between the germline ends. CDR3: CASSPPGLNRETQYF. The CDR3 DNA sequence: TGTGCCAGCAGCCCACCGGGACTTAATCGGGAGACCCAGTACTTC.

The rearrangement joins TRBV27 to TRBJ1-5; D is possibly TRBD1 (6 bases). The CDR3 is 15 amino acids. Per the germline V gene, CDR1 is MNHEY and CDR2 is SMNVEV (reference sequence). The V and J ends lost 5 bases and 7 bases respectively, with 18 bases between them. The CDR3, as DNA: TGTGCCAGCAGTCCCCTCGCAGGGGTTGGCCAGCCCCAGCATTTT. Translating it yields CASSPLAGVGQPQHF.

The chain links TRBV5-1 to TRBJ2-3, with 7 nucleotides matching TRBD1. J gave up 2 bases and V 4 bases, and 10 bases lay outside the gene matches. CDR1 SGHRS and CDR2 YFSETQ come from the germline V gene. This CDR3 has 16 amino acids. Here the CDR3 reads CASSIRPGQPTDTQYF. The CDR3 DNA sequence: TGCGCCAGCAGCATACGGCCGGGACAGCCCACAGATACGCAGTATTTT. The full variable domain, completed using reference TRBV5-1 and TRBJ2-3, is KAGVTQTPRYLIKTRGQQVTLSCSPISGHRSVSWYQQTPGQGLQFLFEYFSETQRNKGNFPGRFSGRQFSNSRSEMNVSTLELGDSALYLCASSIRPGQPTDTQYFGPGTRLTVL.

The chain joins TRBV5-1 to TRBJ2-5; TRBD2 agrees at 13 bases. Germline V gives CDR1 SGHRS, CDR2 YFSETQ. CDR3 size: 17 residues. The V and J ends lost 5 bases and 5 bases, in that order; junction bases with no gene match: 12. The CDR3 DNA follows: TGCGCCAGCAGTTACCTTGGACTAGCGGGAGAGGTTGAGACCCAGTACTTC. Translating it yields CASSYLGLAGEVETQYF.

The chain employs TRBV2 and TRBJ1-5, with a tentative D call TRBD1 (5 bases). V lost 1 base and J 5 bases, leaving 15 bases between the germline ends. Germline V lookup: CDR1 SNHLY, CDR2 FYNNEI. This CDR3 region has 16 residues. The CDR3 DNA follows: TGTGCCAGCAGTGAAGTAGGCCAGGGAGCCTATCAGCCCCAGCATTTT. As protein: CASSEVGQGAYQPQHF.

On this clone: Possible read error: a much larger clone is one base away. The rearrangement uses TRBV5-4 and TRBJ1-2; the D is unclear. CDR1 and CDR2 from the germline V gene are SGHNT and YYREEE (reference sequence). CDR3 length: 11 amino acids. Deletions cut 2 bases from V and 2 bases from J, with 1 base between. The CDR3 DNA is TGTGCCAGCAGCTTAAACTATGGCTACACCTTC. It yields the protein CASSLNYGYTF.

As to this clone: One end of the junction fails to match germline, which may point to a read error. This rearrangement joins TRBV7-9 to TRBJ1-5; D not certain. Germline CDR1 is SEHNR and CDR2 is FQNEAQ (reference sequence). This CDR3 has 13 residues. The CDR3 is CASSLNPDQTQHF. In nucleotides, the CDR3 is TGTGCCAGCAGCTTAAACCCGGATCAGACCCAGCATTTT. Looking up the rest from reference TRBV7-9 and TRBJ1-5 gives the full variable domain: DTGVSQNPRHKITKRGQNVTFRCDPISEHNRLYWYRQTLGQGPEFLTYFQNEAQLEKSRLLSDRFSAERPKGSFSTLEIQRTEQGDSAMYLCASSLNPDQTQHFGDGTRLSIL.

The gene calls are TRBV30 and TRBJ2-4; 10 bases agree with TRBD1. The CDR3 covers 21 residues. V was clipped by 1 base and J by 3 bases; unmatched bases: 21. In germline, CDR1 is GTSNPN, CDR2 SVGIG (reference sequence). In nucleotides, the CDR3 is TGTGCCTGGAGTGCCTCTTTCGGGACAGGGGATTTGCTTAGGGTCAAAAACATTCAGTACTTC. It translates to CAWSASFGTGDLLRVKNIQYF.

This chain links TRBV5-6 with TRBJ1-6; D is unclear. Germline V gives CDR1 SGHDT, CDR2 YYEEEE. The CDR3 covers 14 residues. V was pared by 0 bases and J by 10 bases, with 11 bases between. CDR3 in DNA: TGTGCCAGCAGCTTGGGGGATATTTCCTCACCCCTCCACTTT. Protein sequence: CASSLGDISSPLHF.

V and J are TRBV9 and TRBJ1-5, with unresolved D. Germline values: CDR1 SGDLS, CDR2 YYNGEE. CDR3 size: 15 residues. Trimming removed 3 bases from V and 3 bases from J, with 13 bases in between. DNA for the CDR3: TGTGCCAGCAGCGCGCCCCCGGGCCTCAATCAGCCCCAGCATTTT. It encodes CASSAPPGLNQPQHF.

A word on this clone: Germline is not matched at one junction end, which may reflect a read error. This chain uses TRBV7-8 with TRBJ1-5; D may be TRBD1 (5 bases). Germline-derived CDR1 and CDR2 are SGHVS and FQNEAQ. This CDR3 is built from 14 residues. The CDR3 spells CASSLGVSNQPQHF. The CDR3 DNA follows: TGTGCTAGCAGCCTAGGGGTTAGCAATCAGCCCCAGCATTTT.

This clone showed up just once. For the CDR3, the DNA is TGTGCCAGCAGCTTAGAGGTAGGAGTGAACACTGAAGCTTTCTTT. Translating it yields CASSLEVGVNTEAFF. This chain connects TRBV11-2 to TRBJ1-1, with D hard to call. Germline CDR1 is SGHAT and CDR2 is FQNNGV. There are 15 residues in the CDR3. Trimming took 0 bases from V and 0 from J, leaving 8 bases between them.

The chain has TRBV9 and TRBJ2-7, with D perhaps matching TRBD1 (6 bases). Per the germline V gene, CDR1 is SGDLS and CDR2 is YYNGEE. The V and J ends lost 4 bases and 0 bases respectively, with 14 bases between them. The CDR3 has 15 amino acids. As DNA, the CDR3 is TGTGCCAGCAGCTCACCCACAGGGAGCTCCTACGAGCAGTACTTC. This gives the protein CASSSPTGSSYEQYF. The whole variable domain, remainder taken from reference TRBV9 and TRBJ2-7, is DSGVTQTPKHLITATGQRVTLRCSPRSGDLSVYWYQQSLDQGLQFLIQYYNGEERAKGNILERFSAQQFPDLHSELNLSSLELGDSALYFCASSSPTGSSYEQYFGPGTRLTVT.

The V gene is TRBV7-9, the J gene TRBJ2-7, with a weak D call TRBD1 (6 bases). The CDR3 consists of 12 residues. The germline V and J ends were trimmed by 4 bases and 4 bases, with 8 bases remaining between them. Germline CDR1 SEHNR, CDR2 FQNEAQ (reference sequence). The CDR3 sequence: CASSYDRYEQYF. The CDR3 coding sequence is TGTGCCAGCAGCTACGACAGGTACGAGCAGTACTTC.

The chain links TRBV6-6 to TRBJ1-5; 9 bases match TRBD1. V gave up 2 bases and J gave up 3 bases; unmatched junction bases: 5. This CDR3 spans 16 amino acids. From germline, CDR1 is MNHNY and CDR2 SVGAGI (reference sequence). CDR3 coding DNA: TGTGCCAGCAGTTACGGACGGGACAGGGACAATCAGCCCCAGCATTTT. This codes for CASSYGRDRDNQPQHF.

The V call is TRBV28, the J call TRBJ2-7; TRBD1 matches at 12 bases. The trim removed 6 bases at V and 4 bases at J, leaving 4 bases unmatched. The germline gives CDR1 MDHEN, CDR2 SYDVKM. The CDR3 consists of 14 residues. CDR3 amino acids: CASRLGQGAYEQYF. The CDR3 DNA reads as TGTGCCAGCAGGTTGGGACAGGGGGCTTACGAGCAGTACTTC.

The chain carries TRBV19 and TRBJ1-5, with TRBD1 matching over 8 bases. Germline V CDR1 and CDR2: LNHDA, SQIVND (reference sequence). Trimming removed 4 bases from V and 1 base from J; junction bases left unmatched: 6. This CDR3 has 16 residues. The CDR3 region has the DNA TGTGCCAGTAGTACTCAGGGGGCGCTCAGCAATCAGCCCCAGCATTTT. Amino acid sequence: CASSTQGALSNQPQHF.